This T cell receptor beta chain was found in a study of T-cell memory formation after mild COVID-19. Background on the study: TCR clustering was largely donor specific.

Study results and caveats: Memory from before infection featured some responding clones, which suggests cross-reactive memory joined. For contracting clones, CD4+ ones sat mainly in CM and EM, CD8+ in EMRA.

5'RACE with constant-segment primers yielded barcoded, UMI-tagged TCR alpha and TCR beta cDNA libraries. One entry per CDR3 protein results from TCRdb running MiXCR on the 5' RACE reads. The sample holds a few hundred thousand distinct CDR3 sequences, around 15% seen once. The V end was cut by 7 bases, the J end by 8 bases, with 21 bases between. This CDR3 is built from 14 residues. CDR1 is SGHRS, CDR2 YFSETQ, per germline. As to this clonotype: Antigen unknown.

The chain combines TRBV5-1 with TRBJ1-2; D perhaps matches TRBD1 (6 bases). This clonotype originated in a young man who had mild COVID-19 (a few samples of this study predate the infection). Cell type and time point are not known. Material: PBMCs or a T cell subset sorted from them (not recorded which). The CDR3 here is CASYDPGQGKGYTF. The DNA for the CDR3 is TGCGCCAGCTACGACCCAGGGCAGGGGAAAGGCTACACCTTC.